The entry below describes one TCR beta chain. Antigen: not known. CDR3 length: 14 amino acids. V gave up 5 bases and J gave up 4 bases, with 11 bases separating them. Germline V CDR1 and CDR2: SGHVS, FNYEAQ. This entry is derived from a study of cytomegalovirus exposure and HLA in healthy donors. Study-level background: Most donors, around 81% of 350 to 450 genotyped, fell in the Caucasian-associated ancestry cluster. Study results and caveats: Associated with cytomegalovirus, according to the listing, were 150 to 200 TCR beta chains.

Researchers ran the PCR with 60 Vbeta and 13 Jbeta primers. Method: immunoSEQ multiplex PCR; TCRdb's copy keeps in-frame clones and lacks some. The sample shows around 130,000 clones, around 77% of them seen only once. This TCR was sampled from a man aged 18 to 29 in good health and CMV-seropositive. Sequencing was performed on PBMCs. This chain uses TRBV7-6 with TRBJ2-2; possible D gene TRBD1, 6 bases. CDR3 amino acids: CASSPQGFTGELFF. The CDR3 DNA follows: TGTGCCAGCAGCCCACAGGGATTCACCGGGGAGCTGTTTTTT.